This T cell receptor beta chain originates from a study of blood T cell repertoires in COVID-19. The wider study: The samples span acute and convalescent COVID-19 from the United States, Italy and Spain. PBMCs, B-cell-depleted T cells, or T cells provided the cDNA or gDNA that made up the material.

Produced via immunoSEQ multiplex PCR; TCRdb's table is partial and in-frame only. The sample lists about 320,000 clones, roughly 86% seen once, with 1.5% to 2% in the top ten. The V gene's germline CDR1 is LNHDA and CDR2 SQIVND (reference sequence). V lost 3 bases, J lost 8 bases, and 10 bases lay in between. The CDR3 runs 13 residues. The TCR originated in a woman in her 50s with acute or convalescent COVID-19. J is TRBJ2-2 and V is TRBV19; D call uncertain. The sequencing input was peripheral blood. In DNA form, the CDR3 reads TGTGCCAGTAGTATGAGGTCATGGGGGGAGCTGTTTTTT. Amino acids: CASSMRSWGELFF.